This passage covers 4 T cell receptor beta chains from one sample sequenced in a study of early T cells in non-severe SARS-CoV-2 infection. MiXCR, applied by TCRdb to the 5' RACE reads, yields one record per CDR3 protein. The sample yields approximately 30,000 distinct CDR3 sequences, roughly 4.5% seen once. The sample consisted of whole blood. The origin of the receptors is an adult who was a healthcare worker with PCR-confirmed SARS-CoV-2 infection or an uninfected control (not recorded which).

This clonotype showed up many times. The rearrangement joins TRBV10-3 to TRBJ1-2; D possibly corresponds to TRBD1 (6 bases). The CDR3 totals 16 residues. Trimming removed 2 bases at V and 2 bases at J, with 15 bases between. CDR1 and CDR2 from the germline V gene are ENHRY and SYGVKD. The CDR3 region has the DNA TGTGCCATCAGTGAGCTACCGGGACACTTAAACTATGGCTACACCTTC. Amino acids: CAISELPGHLNYGYTF.

This clonotype was seen many times. The V gene is TRBV7-9, the J gene TRBJ2-1; 8 bases are shared with TRBD1. This CDR3 comprises 15 residues. V was clipped by 1 base and J by 5 bases; unmatched bases: 4. CDR1 SEHNR and CDR2 FQNEAQ come from the germline V gene (reference sequence). CDR3 region: CASSLVARGHNEQFF. The DNA of the CDR3 is TGTGCCAGCAGCTTAGTGGCCAGGGGGCACAATGAGCAGTTCTTC.

This clonotype appeared a few times. The chain employs TRBV5-1 and TRBJ1-1; possibly TRBD1 for D (5 bases). This CDR3 has 15 residues. CDR1 SGHRS and CDR2 YFSETQ come from the germline V gene. The V end lost 1 base, the J end lost 0 bases, and 10 bases lay between the germline ends. Written as DNA, the CDR3 is TGCGCCAGCAGCTTGAAGCAGGGCATGAACACTGAAGCTTTCTTT. Translating it yields CASSLKQGMNTEAFF.

The sample holds a few counts of this clonotype. V gene TRBV7-9 combines with J gene TRBJ2-1; D is ambiguous. Looked up from germline, CDR1 is SEHNR and CDR2 is FQNEAQ (reference sequence). Trimming cost V 4 bases and J 0 bases, with 10 bases left between them. The CDR3 extends over 15 amino acids. CDR3 nucleotide sequence: TGTGCCAGCAGCTCCCCTATCGGCTCCTACAATGAGCAGTTCTTC. It codes for CASSSPIGSYNEQFF. Combining the CDR3 with reference TRBV7-9 and TRBJ2-1 gives the whole variable domain DTGVSQNPRHKITKRGQNVTFRCDPISEHNRLYWYRQTLGQGPEFLTYFQNEAQLEKSRLLSDRFSAERPKGSFSTLEIQRTEQGDSAMYLCASSSPIGSYNEQFFGPGTRLTVL.